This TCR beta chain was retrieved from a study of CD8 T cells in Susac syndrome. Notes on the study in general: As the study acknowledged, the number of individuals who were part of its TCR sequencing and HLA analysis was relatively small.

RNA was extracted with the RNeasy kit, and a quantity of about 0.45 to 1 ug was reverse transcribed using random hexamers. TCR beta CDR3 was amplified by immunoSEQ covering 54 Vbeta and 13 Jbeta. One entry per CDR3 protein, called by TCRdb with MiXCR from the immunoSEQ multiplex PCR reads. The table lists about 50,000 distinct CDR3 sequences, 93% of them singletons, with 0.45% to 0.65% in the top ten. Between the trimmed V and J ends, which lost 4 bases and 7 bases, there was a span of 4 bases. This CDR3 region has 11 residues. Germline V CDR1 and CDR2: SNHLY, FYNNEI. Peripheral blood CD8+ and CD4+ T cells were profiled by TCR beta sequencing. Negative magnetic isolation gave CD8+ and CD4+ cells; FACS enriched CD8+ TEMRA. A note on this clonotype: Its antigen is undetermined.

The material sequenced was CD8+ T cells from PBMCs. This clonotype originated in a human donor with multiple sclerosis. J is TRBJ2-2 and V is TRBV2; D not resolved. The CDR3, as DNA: TGTGCCAGCAGTGGGATCGGGGAGCTGTTTTTT. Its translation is CASSGIGELFF. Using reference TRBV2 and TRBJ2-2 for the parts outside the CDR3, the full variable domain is EPEVTQTPSHQVTQMGQEVILRCVPISNHLYFYWYRQILGQKVEFLVSFYNNEISEKSEIFDDQFSVERPDGSNFTLKIRSTKLEDSAMYFCASSGIGELFFGEGSRLTVL.